This T cell receptor beta chain is drawn from a study of beta chain features in type 1 diabetes. Turning to the study itself: Cells sorted and examined across all samples totaled approximately 100,000,000. The study's findings and limits: In every one of the four CD4+ subsets, TCRB CDR3s were moderately but significantly shorter in Type 1 diabetes patients.

CDR1 and CDR2 from the germline V gene are GTSNPN and SVGIG (reference sequence). The junction had 5 bases not matched to a gene; V was cut back by 2 bases and J by 3 bases. This CDR3 has 14 amino acids. This clone occurred many times. The antigen remains undetermined. The sequenced template was cDNA made from the entire isolated RNA. This table comes from immunoSEQ multiplex PCR, and its TCRdb copy is limited to in-frame clones, with some not included. Among hundreds of thousands of clones listed, 10% to 15% were seen once. This sequence originates from a man aged 18 to 35 with type 1 diabetes. The V and J genes are TRBV30 and TRBJ2-7; 9 bases match TRBD1. The sample comprised naive CD4+ T cells from blood. The CDR3 sequence is CAWSWGQGFYEQYF. The CDR3 nucleotides are TGTGCCTGGAGTTGGGGACAGGGATTCTACGAGCAGTACTTC.